Below are 22 T cell receptor beta chains sequenced from a single sample in a study of follicular helper T cells after annual influenza vaccination. Libraries were prepared by immunoSEQ multiplex PCR; TCRdb keeps only in-frame clonotypes and omits some of them. Here the sample spans 7,000 to 9,000 clones, about 80% being singletons. Time point defined: 2014-2015 season, pre-vaccination. Sequencing used CXCR5+ CD38- circulating T follicular helper cells from blood, obtained on the day of influenza vaccination. Indicated subset: circulating Tfh, non-naive CD4+CXCR5+PD-1+ (ICOS+CD38+ or ICOS-CD38-). The receptor set was obtained from an adult who received the influenza vaccine.

The chain uses TRBV11-2 and TRBJ1-3; D is unresolved. The CDR3 is 16 amino acids. V lost 4 bases and J lost 1, with 14 bases in between. CDR1 SGHAT and CDR2 FQNNGV come from the germline V gene. Here the CDR3 DNA reads TGTGCCAGCAGCTCTGCCCAACCGGGGTCTGGAAACACCATATATTTT. It encodes CASSSAQPGSGNTIYF.

This clone has a single count. V and J are TRBV5-6 and TRBJ2-6; either TRBD1 or TRBD2 may fit D (5 bases each). V was shortened by 9 bases and J by 0 bases, with 10 bases between the two germline ends. In germline, CDR1 is SGHDT, CDR2 YYEEEE. The CDR3 is 14 amino acids. CDR3 amino acids: CATVGTSGANVLTF. CDR3 sequence (DNA): TGTGCCACAGTGGGGACCTCTGGGGCCAACGTCCTGACTTTC.

V is TRBV18 and J is TRBJ1-6, with 8 bases lining up with TRBD1. The CDR3 extends over 17 amino acids. Germline V CDR1 and CDR2: KGHSH, LQKENI. V was pared by 4 bases and J by 0 bases, with 5 bases of the junction left unmatched. The CDR3 coding sequence is TGTGCCAGCTCACGGGACAGGCCGAGCTCCTATAATTCACCCCTCCACTTT. As protein: CASSRDRPSSYNSPLHF.

This clone was detected a few times. V usage is TRBV15 and J usage is TRBJ2-7; D is possibly TRBD2 (6 bases). Looked up from germline, CDR1 is LNHNV and CDR2 is YYDKDF (reference sequence). The CDR3 is made up of 14 amino acids. The V end lost 1 base, the J end lost 3 bases, and 10 bases lay between the germline ends. CDR3 nucleotides: TGTGCCACCAGCAGAGGGGGGGATAGCTACGAGCAGTACTTC. Translation gives CATSRGGDSYEQYF.

The V and J genes are TRBV7-9 and TRBJ1-2; 11 bases align to TRBD1. CDR1 is SEHNR and CDR2 is FQNEAQ in the germline V gene (reference sequence). V gave up 5 bases and J gave up 3 bases; unmatched junction bases: 5. The length of the CDR3 is 15 residues. CDR3 sequence reads: CASSAGQGADYGYTF. The CDR3 DNA reads TGTGCCAGCAGCGCCGGACAGGGGGCCGACTATGGCTACACCTTC.

The chain employs TRBV7-2 and TRBJ2-3; TRBD1 is a possible D gene (5 bases). The CDR3 consists of 16 residues. Germline V CDR1 and CDR2: SGHTA, FQGNSA. Trimming shortened V by 5 bases and J by 3 bases, and 18 bases separated the two germline ends. The CDR3 sequence: CASSLRGAQGTDTQYF. The CDR3 coding sequence is TGTGCCAGCAGCCTCCGTGGAGCGCAGGGAACAGATACGCAGTATTTT. Drawing the rest from reference TRBV7-2 and TRBJ2-3, the complete variable domain is GAGVSQSPSNKVTEKGKDVELRCDPISGHTALYWYRQSLGQGLEFLIYFQGNSAPDKSGLPSDRFSAERTGGSVSTLTIQRTQQEDSAVYLCASSLRGAQGTDTQYFGPGTRLTVL.

There are a few counts of this clone. The chain couples TRBV29-1 to TRBJ2-5; TRBD2 agrees at 8 bases. This CDR3 has 12 residues. Germline CDR1 and CDR2: SQVTM and ANQGSEA. V lost 8 bases to trimming and J lost 5 bases; unmatched junction nucleotides: 7. In nucleotides, the CDR3 is TGCAGCTTTACCCCGGGGGGGGAGACCCAGTACTTC. This codes for CSFTPGGETQYF.

V usage is TRBV27 and J usage is TRBJ2-1; possible D gene TRBD1, 5 bases. V lost 8 bases to trimming and J lost 6 bases, with 17 bases between them. Germline loops: CDR1 MNHEY, CDR2 SMNVEV (reference sequence). The CDR3 sequence is 14 residues long. CDR3 bases: TGTGCCAGCGGCCTACAGGAAGGGTTCAATGAGCAGTTCTTC. Protein sequence: CASGLQEGFNEQFF.

In this sample, this clone turned up a few times. The chain recombines TRBV9 with TRBJ1-2; D remains unclear. CDR3 length: 14 residues. Germline V gene sequence: CDR1 SGDLS, CDR2 YYNGEE. Between the trimmed V and J ends, which lost 0 bases and 6 bases, there was a span of 12 bases. CDR3 nucleotides: TGTGCCAGCAGCGTAGACGTATTGGGTAATGGCTACACCTTC. It yields the protein CASSVDVLGNGYTF. Supplemented by reference TRBV9 and TRBJ1-2, the full variable domain reads DSGVTQTPKHLITATGQRVTLRCSPRSGDLSVYWYQQSLDQGLQFLIQYYNGEERAKGNILERFSAQQFPDLHSELNLSSLELGDSALYFCASSVDVLGNGYTFGSGTRLTVV.

This chain joins TRBV6-5 and TRBJ2-2; no firm D call. The CDR3 covers 14 residues. V was clipped by 4 bases and J by 0 bases, with 6 bases between them. Germline lookup yields CDR1 MNHEY and CDR2 SVGAGI. The CDR3 DNA follows: TGTGCCAGCAGTTCCATGGCGAACACCGGGGAGCTGTTTTTT. The encoded protein is CASSSMANTGELFF.

This chain uses TRBV19 with TRBJ1-4, with TRBD1 as a possible D gene (6 bases). The CDR3 extends over 21 amino acids. V lost 1 base, J lost 0 bases, and 24 bases lay in between. The V gene's germline CDR1 is LNHDA and CDR2 SQIVND (reference sequence). Written as DNA, the CDR3 is TGTGCCAGTAGTATAGGCTCGGGGGCAGCCTTAGGAGAAGCAACTAATGAAAAACTGTTTTTT. This encodes CASSIGSGAALGEATNEKLFF. Supplemented by reference TRBV19 and TRBJ1-4, the full variable domain reads DGGITQSPKYLFRKEGQNVTLSCEQNLNHDAMYWYRQDPGQGLRLIYYSQIVNDFQKGDIAEGYSVSREKKESFPLTVTSAQKNPTAFYLCASSIGSGAALGEATNEKLFFGSGTQLSVL.

The chain joins TRBV14 to TRBJ2-5, with no clear D. CDR1 SGHDN and CDR2 FVKESK come from the germline V gene. The CDR3 has 13 residues. V lost 2 bases and J lost 1, with 5 bases in between. The chain's CDR3 is CASSQRVQETQYF. In DNA, the CDR3 is TGTGCCAGCAGCCAAAGGGTCCAAGAGACCCAGTACTTC.

V gene TRBV10-3 combines with J gene TRBJ1-1; D gene ambiguous. Looked up from germline, CDR1 is ENHRY and CDR2 is SYGVKD. The CDR3 contains 15 residues. The V end lost 6 bases, the J end lost 6 bases, and 20 bases lay between the germline ends. The CDR3 coding sequence is TGTGCCATCAGGGATCAGTGGCGGACGTCTCCTGAAGCTTTCTTT. Translated, it gives CAIRDQWRTSPEAFF.

The sample holds a few counts of this clone. The chain combines TRBV30 with TRBJ1-2, with D unclear. Looked up from germline, CDR1 is GTSNPN and CDR2 is SVGIG (reference sequence). The length of the CDR3 is 15 residues. Trimming pared 0 bases from V and 8 bases from J, leaving 19 bases between. In nucleotides, the CDR3 is TGTGCCTGGAGTGTCCGGTCTGAGAGGAGCCGAGGCTACACCTTC. It codes for CAWSVRSERSRGYTF.

The J gene is TRBJ1-2, the V gene TRBV28, with 7 bases identical to TRBD1. V dropped 5 bases and J dropped 4; count of bases not matched to a gene: 1. CDR1 and CDR2 from the germline V gene are MDHEN and SYDVKM. CDR3 size: 12 residues. CDR3: CASSGQVYGYTF. For the CDR3, the DNA is TGTGCCAGCAGTGGACAGGTCTATGGCTACACCTTC.

This clone appeared once. This sequence joins TRBV27 and TRBJ1-2; a weak D match, TRBD1 (6 bases). This CDR3 is 16 amino acids long. Per the germline V gene, CDR1 is MNHEY and CDR2 is SMNVEV (reference sequence). Trimming took off 5 bases at V and 4 bases at J, with 20 bases between the two ends. CDR3 region: CASSPYRTGTSYGYTF. The CDR3 DNA follows: TGTGCCAGCAGTCCCTATCGGACCGGGACAAGCTATGGCTACACCTTC.

CDR3 residues: CASSQAGRANYGYTF. The CDR3 nucleotides read TGTGCCAGCAGCCAGGCTGGACGGGCTAACTATGGCTACACCTTC. V gene TRBV4-2 combines with J gene TRBJ1-2, with D uncertain. Germline-derived CDR1 and CDR2 are LGHNA and YNFKEQ. CDR3 length: 15 amino acids. V was shortened by 3 bases and J by 0 bases, with 11 bases between the two germline ends.

The chain carries TRBV4-2 and TRBJ2-1; D gene uncertain. The V end was cut by 4 bases, the J end by 4 bases, with 5 bases between. The germline CDR1 and CDR2 sequences are LGHNA and YNFKEQ. The CDR3 runs to 12 residues. This chain's CDR3 is CASSLDYNEQFF. In DNA, the CDR3 is TGTGCCAGCAGCCTGGATTACAATGAGCAGTTCTTC.

This clone was counted only a few times. This chain uses TRBV30 with TRBJ1-5, with no clear D. Trimming took 1 base from V and 0 from J, leaving 10 bases between them. CDR1 is GTSNPN and CDR2 is SVGIG in the germline V gene (reference sequence). The CDR3 is 15 residues long. This CDR3 is CAWSDLHSSNQPQHF. For the CDR3, the DNA is TGTGCCTGGAGTGACCTTCACAGTAGCAATCAGCCCCAGCATTTT.

This rearrangement joins TRBV4-3 to TRBJ1-1; no reliable D call. The V gene's germline CDR1 is LGHNA and CDR2 YSLEER. V shed 1 base and J shed 1 base, with 10 bases lying between them. CDR3 length: 15 residues. DNA of the CDR3: TGCGCCAGCAGCCAAGCCCCCCAGGAGAACACTGAAGCTTTCTTT. Its protein is CASSQAPQENTEAFF.

The chain has TRBV15 and TRBJ2-7; 9 bases fit TRBD2. CDR1 is LNHNV and CDR2 is YYDKDF in the germline V gene (reference sequence). V gave up 3 bases and J gave up 4 bases; unmatched junction bases: 7. The CDR3 covers 15 residues. CDR3 in amino acids: CATSSGTSSRYEQYF. For the CDR3, the DNA is TGTGCCACCAGCAGTGGGACTAGCAGCAGGTACGAGCAGTACTTC.

V and J are TRBV11-2 and TRBJ2-5; possibly TRBD1 or TRBD2 for D (5 bases each). The CDR3 is 13 residues long. The V end lost 0 bases, the J end lost 9 bases, and 11 bases lay between the germline ends. Germline CDR1 and CDR2: SGHAT and FQNNGV. The CDR3 spells CASSLDGVGAQYF. The CDR3 DNA reads TGTGCCAGCAGCTTAGACGGGGTAGGGGCCCAGTACTTC.